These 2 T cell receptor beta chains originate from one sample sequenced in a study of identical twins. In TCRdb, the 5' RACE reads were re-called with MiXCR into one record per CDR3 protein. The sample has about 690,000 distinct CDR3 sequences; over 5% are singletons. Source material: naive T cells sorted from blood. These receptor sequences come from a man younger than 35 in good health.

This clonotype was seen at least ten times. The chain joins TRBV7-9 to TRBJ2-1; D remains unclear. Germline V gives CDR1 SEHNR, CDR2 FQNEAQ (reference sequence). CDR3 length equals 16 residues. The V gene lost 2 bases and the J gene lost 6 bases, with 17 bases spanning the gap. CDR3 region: CASSLPLAGIFNEQFF. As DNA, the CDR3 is TGTGCCAGCAGCTTACCACTGGCAGGAATTTTCAATGAGCAGTTCTTC.

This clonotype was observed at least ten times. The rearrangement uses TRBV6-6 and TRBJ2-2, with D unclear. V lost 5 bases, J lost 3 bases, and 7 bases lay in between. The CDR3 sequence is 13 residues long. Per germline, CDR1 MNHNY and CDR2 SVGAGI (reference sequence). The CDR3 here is CASSPEYTGELFF. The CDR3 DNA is TGTGCCAGCAGTCCCGAATACACCGGGGAGCTGTTTTTT.